This T cell receptor (beta chain) was found in a study of Ad26.COV2.S vaccination and SARS-CoV-2 variants. Looking at the study overall: Donor participated within the Ad26.COV2.S arm of the COV1001 trial. Once, or twice with 56 days between doses, Ad26.COV2.S was given intramuscularly.

Sample treatment: some 20 received Ad26.COV2.S at low or high dose, single or two shots; a few received placebo; per-sample allocation not given. Samples were taken on day 63 after the first vaccine or placebo injection. CDR3 length: 19 amino acids. Germline V gene data show CDR1 as MNHEY and CDR2 as SVGEGT. V was trimmed by 0 bases and J by 6 bases, leaving 26 bases between them. Generated by immunoSEQ multiplex PCR, the TCRdb table keeps only in-frame clones and is missing some. Of hundreds of thousands of clones listed, about 89% are singletons. This specimen consisted of peripheral blood, obtained in a trial of Ad26.COV2.S vaccine versus placebo. The source is a person between 18 and 59 years old who received the Ad26.COV2.S COVID-19 vaccine or a placebo. The chain carries TRBV6-2 or TRBV6-3 and TRBJ1-2; D may be TRBD1 (6 bases). CDR3 nucleotide sequence: TGTGCCAGCAGTTACTCGCTTTACTTGATCGGGACAACTAAAGATGGCTACACCTTC. Its translation: CASSYSLYLIGTTKDGYTF.